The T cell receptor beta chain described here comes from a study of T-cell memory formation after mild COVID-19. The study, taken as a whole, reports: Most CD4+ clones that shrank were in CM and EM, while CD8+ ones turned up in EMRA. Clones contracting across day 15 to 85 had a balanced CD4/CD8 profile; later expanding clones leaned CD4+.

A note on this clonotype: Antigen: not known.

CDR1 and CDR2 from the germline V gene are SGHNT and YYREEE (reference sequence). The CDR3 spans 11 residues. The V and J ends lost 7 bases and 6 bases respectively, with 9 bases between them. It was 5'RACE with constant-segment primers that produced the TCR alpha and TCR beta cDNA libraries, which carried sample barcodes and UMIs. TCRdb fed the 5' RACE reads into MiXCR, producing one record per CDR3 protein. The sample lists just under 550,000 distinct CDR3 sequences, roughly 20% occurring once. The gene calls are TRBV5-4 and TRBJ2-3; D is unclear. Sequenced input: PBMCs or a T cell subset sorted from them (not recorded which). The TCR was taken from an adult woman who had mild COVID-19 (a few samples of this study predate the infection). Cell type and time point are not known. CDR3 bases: TGTGCCAGCGAAGTTGGGGATACGCAGTATTTT. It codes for CASEVGDTQYF.